This T cell receptor beta chain was obtained from a study of blood T cells in healthy people across ages. Broader study findings: Naive T cell percentage and TCR beta diversity correlated strongly.

CDR1 is DFQATT, CDR2 SNEGSKA, per germline (reference sequence). The CDR3 has 13 amino acids. V was cut by 6 bases and J by 11 bases, with 22 bases left in between. A note on this clonotype: The target antigen is unknown. A much larger clone differs by one base, so this may be a read error.

Each donor had roughly 10 milliliters of peripheral blood drawn. The study isolated at least 6.5 million PBMCs from each sample. Then a second PCR, running roughly 7 to 12 cycles, was carried out with a sample-barcoded 5' primer and a J-beta primer mix. TCRdb fed the 5' RACE reads into MiXCR, producing one record per CDR3 protein. The table records about 750,000 distinct CDR3 sequences, 50% to 65% of them present only once. Source material: blood. The chain combines TRBV20-1 with TRBJ2-5; maybe TRBD1 (6 bases). This clonotype was sampled from an elderly man in good health. In DNA, the CDR3 is TGCAGTGCCTCAGAGGGACAAGTCTATGAGCAGTACTTC. This sequence encodes CSASEGQVYEQYF.